This entry lists 20 T cell receptor beta chains sequenced from one sample in a study of CD8 T cells in ankylosing spondylitis. General study findings and limits: Ankylosing spondylitis blood appeared to carry a characteristic TCR beta motif of roughly 8 highly homologous variants.

Their recognized antigens are unknown. TCRdb redid the calling of the 5' RACE reads with MiXCR, one entry per CDR3 protein. The sample holds about 540,000 distinct CDR3 sequences, about an eighth seen once. The sample was blood, either unsorted or a sorted T cell fraction (not recorded which). Receptor source: a male donor with ankylosing spondylitis.

The chain joins TRBV6-1 to TRBJ1-6; D is unresolved. The germline V gene has CDR1 MNHNS and CDR2 SASEGT. Trimming removed 8 bases at V and 7 bases at J, with 15 bases between. The CDR3 spans 14 residues. CDR3 region: CASLEGSFNSPLHF. The CDR3 DNA is TGTGCCAGCCTGGAGGGAAGTTTCAATTCACCCCTCCACTTT.

This clonotype has ten or more counts. V is TRBV7-8 and J is TRBJ2-2; D is uncertain. Per the germline V gene, CDR1 is SGHVS and CDR2 is FQNEAQ. The CDR3 loop spans 13 amino acids. V dropped 1 base and J dropped 6 bases, with 6 bases sitting between them. CDR3 amino acids: CASSLDRPGELFF. The DNA of the CDR3 is TGTGCCAGCAGCTTAGATCGCCCCGGGGAGCTGTTTTTT.

V gene TRBV2 combines with J gene TRBJ2-5, with TRBD2 identical over 7 bases. After removal of 7 bases from V and 2 bases from J, the junction contained 4 bases not matched to a gene. Germline CDR1 and CDR2: SNHLY and FYNNEI. The CDR3 sequence is 13 residues long. DNA for the CDR3: TGTGCCAGCACGAGGCGGGAGCAAGAGACCCAGTACTTC. Translated: CASTRREQETQYF.

The V gene is TRBV19, the J gene TRBJ2-5; a possible D gene is TRBD1 (7 bases). Trimming shortened V by 7 bases and J by 4 bases, and 25 bases separated the two germline ends. This CDR3 region has 17 residues. The germline gives CDR1 LNHDA, CDR2 SQIVND (reference sequence). The CDR3 DNA reads as TGTGCCAGTACCACTACCCTAATCCGACAGGGAGGAGAGACCCAGTACTTC. Its translation: CASTTTLIRQGGETQYF.

This clonotype was recorded a few times. The chain links TRBV24-1 to TRBJ2-1; D unclear. The CDR3 has 16 residues. Germline V gene lookup returns CDR1 KGHDR and CDR2 SFDVKD. Trimming cost V 3 bases and J 6 bases, with 17 bases left between them. The CDR3 bases are TGTGCCACCAGTGATCCCTCACCAAAGGAACTCAATGAGCAGTTCTTC. Amino acid sequence: CATSDPSPKELNEQFF.

In its sample, this clonotype was seen many times. The chain couples TRBV27 to TRBJ2-5, with D possibly being TRBD1 (6 bases). V lost 6 bases, J lost 5 bases, and 16 bases lay in between. This CDR3 is built from 14 residues. Germline CDR1 MNHEY, CDR2 SMNVEV (reference sequence). The CDR3 sequence: CASSQDSWLETQYF. In nucleotides, the CDR3 is TGTGCCAGCAGCCAGGACAGTTGGCTTGAGACCCAGTACTTC.

The rearrangement links TRBV6-4 to TRBJ2-1; 9 positions agree with TRBD2. Trimming took 4 bases from V and 4 from J; bases not matched to a gene: 8. Germline V lookup: CDR1 MRHNA, CDR2 SNTAGT. This CDR3 has 16 residues. The CDR3 spells CASSVLPGLAYNEQFF. For the CDR3, the DNA is TGTGCCAGCAGTGTCCTACCGGGACTAGCATACAATGAGCAGTTCTTC.

DNA of the CDR3: TGCAGTGCTAAGGGACTAGCCATGGAACCCGGGGAGCTGTTTTTT. Amino acid sequence: CSAKGLAMEPGELFF. The chain carries TRBV20-1 and TRBJ2-2; 9 bases match TRBD2. The CDR3 has 15 amino acids. V shed 4 bases, J shed 6 bases, and the junction held 9 bases outside the gene matches. CDR1 and CDR2 (germline): DFQATT, SNEGSKA (reference sequence).

The J gene is TRBJ1-5, the V gene TRBV12-3 or TRBV12-4; D is uncertain. The CDR3 totals 15 residues. Between the trimmed V and J ends, which lost 5 bases and 5 bases, there was a span of 16 bases. CDR3: CASSADLAEHQPQHF. The CDR3 region has the DNA TGTGCCAGCAGTGCGGATCTCGCAGAGCATCAGCCCCAGCATTTT.

This clonotype occurred many times. J is TRBJ1-1 and V is TRBV7-9, with D tentatively TRBD1 (5 bases). V lost 4 bases and J 5 bases, leaving 14 bases between the germline ends. Germline V gene lookup returns CDR1 SEHNR and CDR2 FQNEAQ (reference sequence). This CDR3 has 14 residues. Here the CDR3 reads CASSSRDSRTEAFF. DNA for the CDR3: TGTGCCAGCAGCTCCAGAGACAGTAGGACTGAAGCTTTCTTT.

The rearrangement uses TRBV7-8 and TRBJ2-1; the match to TRBD2 covers 8 bases. The germline CDR1 and CDR2 sequences are SGHVS and FQNEAQ. V trimming: 5 bases; J trimming: 8 bases; junction bases outside the gene matches: 11. This CDR3 is 15 amino acids long. CDR3 in amino acids: CASSDTRTSGDEQFF. The CDR3 DNA is TGTGCCAGCAGCGACACTCGAACTAGCGGCGATGAGCAGTTCTTC.

Only a few counts were recorded for this clonotype. This sequence joins TRBV15 and TRBJ2-3; D remains unclear. V was cut by 1 base and J by 4 bases, with 9 bases left in between. Looked up from germline, CDR1 is LNHNV and CDR2 is YYDKDF (reference sequence). This CDR3 spans 14 amino acids. For the CDR3, the DNA is TGTGCCACCAGCAGAGTAGGGTTGTCAGATACGCAGTATTTT. Its protein product is CATSRVGLSDTQYF. Looking up the rest from reference TRBV15 and TRBJ2-3 gives the full variable domain: DAMVIQNPRYQVTQFGKPVTLSCSQTLNHNVMYWYQQKSSQAPKLLFHYYDKDFNNEADTPDNFQSRRPNTSFCFLDIRSPGLGDTAMYLCATSRVGLSDTQYFGPGTRLTVL.

V and J are TRBV5-1 and TRBJ1-1; possibly TRBD1 for D (5 bases). The CDR3 runs 15 residues. Trimming removed 1 base from V and 1 base from J, with 11 bases in between. CDR1 and CDR2 (germline): SGHRS, YFSETQ. CDR3 residues: CASSLIQVGNTEAFF. CDR3 bases: TGCGCCAGCAGCTTGATACAGGTGGGGAACACTGAAGCTTTCTTT.

This chain links TRBV7-2 with TRBJ2-7, with a possible D match to TRBD1 (5 bases). V was trimmed by 5 bases and J by 4 bases, leaving 18 bases between them. Germline V gives CDR1 SGHTA, CDR2 FQGNSA. The length of the CDR3 is 15 residues. CDR3: CASSADSSWDYEQYF. CDR3 DNA sequence: TGTGCCAGCAGCGCAGACAGTTCCTGGGATTACGAGCAGTACTTC.

This clonotype was seen a few times. The rearrangement uses TRBV29-1 and TRBJ1-2; D remains ambiguous. The CDR3 spans 11 residues. V lost 4 bases, J lost 10 bases, and 13 bases lay in between. From germline, CDR1 is SQVTM and CDR2 ANQGSEA. The CDR3 DNA follows: TGCAGCGTTGTGAACACTAACGTCTACACCTTC. Protein: CSVVNTNVYTF.

This clonotype was seen more than once but under ten times. The J gene is TRBJ2-1, the V gene TRBV20-1; D call uncertain. This CDR3 contains 13 residues. V shed 6 bases and J shed 7 bases, with 16 bases lying between them. From germline, CDR1 is DFQATT and CDR2 SNEGSKA (reference sequence). As DNA, the CDR3 is TGCAGTGCCGCCTCCTACGGCCGAAATGAGCAGTTCTTC. It is translated as CSAASYGRNEQFF.

The CDR3 region is CSAAQTEFTEAFF. The CDR3 DNA reads as TGCAGTGCTGCCCAGACAGAATTCACTGAAGCTTTCTTT. V usage is TRBV20-1 and J usage is TRBJ1-1; D might be TRBD1 (5 bases). The CDR3 extends over 13 amino acids. The germline CDR1 and CDR2 sequences are DFQATT and SNEGSKA (reference sequence). V was pared by 5 bases and J by 4 bases, with 14 bases between.

CDR3 DNA: TGTGCCAGCAGTGTAAGGGCCGCGGCTTTCTTT. Translating it yields CASSVRAAAFF. V and J are TRBV6-1 and TRBJ1-1; no reliable D call. Trimming took off 4 bases at V and 11 bases at J, with 11 bases between the two ends. The V gene's germline CDR1 is MNHNS and CDR2 SASEGT. CDR3 length equals 11 residues.

The chain has TRBV27 and TRBJ1-2, with TRBD1 as a possible D gene (5 bases). The CDR3 spans 13 residues. V was shortened by 2 bases and J by 7 bases, with 11 bases between the two germline ends. From germline, CDR1 is MNHEY and CDR2 SMNVEV (reference sequence). The CDR3 DNA sequence: TGTGCCAGCAGTTTACAGGGAGCAGGTGGCTACACCTTC. Protein: CASSLQGAGGYTF.

This clonotype came up a few times. J is TRBJ2-5 and V is TRBV10-3; D call uncertain. V dropped 2 bases and J dropped 2 bases, with 3 bases sitting between them. Per germline, CDR1 ENHRY and CDR2 SYGVKD. This CDR3 contains 12 residues. Here the CDR3 DNA reads TGTGCCATCAGTGAGGAGCAAGAGACCCAGTACTTC. This encodes CAISEEQETQYF.